These 10 T cell receptor beta chains were all obtained from the same sample, sequenced in a study of T cells in Graves' hyperthyroidism and ophthalmopathy. TCR beta CDR3 regions were amplified from RNA transcripts. First-round RT-PCR with HTBI primers amplified the TCR CDR3 region. Using its own MiXCR run on the multiplex PCR reads, TCRdb lists one record per CDR3 protein. The sample contains about 320,000 distinct CDR3 sequences, roughly 15% of which appear only once. Specimen: blood. These receptors were taken from a man aged 25 to 40 with Graves' hyperthyroidism.

This clonotype was picked up many times. The chain links TRBV2 to TRBJ2-3; D may be TRBD2 (6 bases). CDR1 is SNHLY, CDR2 FYNNEI, per germline. The CDR3 extends over 14 amino acids. V was shortened by 4 bases and J by 2 bases, with 10 bases between the two germline ends. The CDR3 spells CASSVTSSTDTQYF. Written as DNA, the CDR3 is TGTGCCAGCAGTGTAACTAGCTCCACAGATACGCAGTATTTT.

This sequence joins TRBV10-3 and TRBJ1-5, with a weak D call TRBD1 (6 bases). V lost 0 bases to trimming and J lost 1 base, with 10 bases between them. Germline V CDR1 and CDR2: ENHRY, SYGVKD. There are 16 residues in the CDR3. The CDR3 reads CAISESLGASNQPQHF. CDR3 in DNA: TGTGCCATCAGTGAGTCCTTGGGGGCGAGCAATCAGCCCCAGCATTTT.

This clonotype was observed many times. The chain combines TRBV12-3 or TRBV12-4 with TRBJ2-1; 7 bases map to TRBD2. The CDR3 has 15 residues. V lost 6 bases and J lost 5; bases outside the gene matches: 10. The CDR3 protein is CASRTWASGNNEQFF. The CDR3 DNA reads as TGTGCCAGCAGGACCTGGGCTAGCGGAAACAATGAGCAGTTCTTC.

Many counts were recorded for this clonotype. This chain uses TRBV29-1 with TRBJ2-7; 8 bases agree with TRBD1. CDR3 length: 16 residues. J gave up 0 bases and V 6 bases, and 13 bases lay outside the gene matches. Germline assignment: CDR1 SQVTM and CDR2 ANQGSEA. In DNA, the CDR3 is TGCAGCGTAATGGACAGGGCGCAAGTGAGCTCCTACGAGCAGTACTTC. Protein product: CSVMDRAQVSSYEQYF.

For this clonotype: One base away lies a much larger clone, so this may be a sequencing read error. V usage is TRBV18 and J usage is TRBJ2-2, with TRBD2 as a possible D gene (6 bases). The germline CDR1 and CDR2 sequences are KGHSH and LQKENI. Trimming took 5 bases from V and 3 from J, leaving 7 bases between them. The CDR3 contains 13 residues. In nucleotides, the CDR3 is TGTGCCAGCTCATCGGGGGACACCGGGGAGCTGTTTTTT. Residues: CASSSGDTGELFF.

This clonotype was detected ten times or more. CDR3 bases: TGTGCCAGCAGTTACCGCCCCGGACTAGCGGGAGCCTACGAGCAGTACTTC. Its protein product is CASSYRPGLAGAYEQYF. This chain links TRBV6-2 or TRBV6-3 with TRBJ2-7, with 13 bases matching TRBD2. V was pared by 2 bases and J by 2 bases, with 6 bases of the junction left unmatched. Germline CDR1 and CDR2: MNHEY and SVGEGT. This CDR3 has 17 residues.

This clonotype was recorded at least ten times. The rearrangement joins TRBV4-1 to TRBJ2-7; D possibly uses TRBD1 or TRBD2 (5 bases each). The CDR3 contains 15 residues. Germline V gene sequence: CDR1 MGHRA, CDR2 YSYEKL. The germline V and J ends were trimmed by 1 base and 6 bases, with 16 bases remaining between them. CDR3 protein: CASSQAEGKWGEQYF. The CDR3 bases are TGCGCCAGCAGCCAAGCAGAGGGGAAGTGGGGCGAGCAGTACTTC.

The chain has TRBV24-1 and TRBJ2-5; weak D call: TRBD2 (5 bases). V lost 10 bases, J lost 1 base, and 12 bases lay in between. Germline V gene data show CDR1 as KGHDR and CDR2 as SFDVKD. The CDR3 has 13 residues. DNA for the CDR3: TGTGCCACTTCAACTAGATTCCAAGAGACCCAGTACTTC. It yields the protein CATSTRFQETQYF.

This clonotype was detected only a few times. The chain employs TRBV14 and TRBJ2-1, with 11 bases lining up with TRBD2. The CDR3 covers 17 residues. V lost 4 bases and J lost 6; bases outside the gene matches: 11. Germline V gene lookup returns CDR1 SGHDN and CDR2 FVKESK. The CDR3 loop is CASSLRPIGTSGNEQFF. The CDR3 coding sequence is TGTGCCAGCAGCCTTCGACCTATCGGGACTAGCGGCAATGAGCAGTTCTTC.

This clonotype was picked up many times. The chain's CDR3 is CASSEDVDTQYF. The CDR3, as DNA: TGTGCCAGCAGTGAAGACGTGGATACGCAGTATTTT. The chain carries TRBV6-1 and TRBJ2-3; D unclear. The germline CDR1 and CDR2 sequences are MNHNS and SASEGT. CDR3 length: 12 residues. Trimming took off 1 base at V and 6 bases at J, with 5 bases between the two ends.